Listed here are 28 T cell receptor beta chains from one sample, sequenced in a study of CD8 T cells in Susac syndrome (dated by TCRdb to the late 2010s). Receptor amplification or capture employed the immunoSEQ multiplex PCR assay. RNA was extracted using the RNeasy kit, and about 0.45 to 1 microgram was reverse transcribed with random hexamers. The public reads were reanalyzed by TCRdb: fastp trimming at Q25, MiXCR alignment, in-frame beta chains only. Every CDR3 protein is listed once, alongside the most common genes and DNA of its rows. This sample gives over 130,000 distinct CDR3 sequences in total; about 95% of them show up just once. Of the sample, over 0.1% falls within the top ten clones. The sequencing input was CD4+ T cells from PBMCs. Receptor source: a human donor with multiple sclerosis.

The rearrangement joins TRBV15 to TRBJ2-1; 11 nucleotides line up with TRBD2. V dropped 3 bases and J dropped 9; count of bases not matched to a gene: 13. There are 17 residues in the CDR3. Looked up from germline, CDR1 is LNHNV and CDR2 is YYDKDF (reference sequence). Here the CDR3 reads CATSSKTTSGRRGEQFF. The CDR3 nucleotides read TGTGCCACCAGCAGCAAGACAACTAGCGGGAGACGCGGTGAGCAGTTCTTC. The whole variable domain, remainder taken from reference TRBV15 and TRBJ2-1, is DAMVIQNPRYQVTQFGKPVTLSCSQTLNHNVMYWYQQKSSQAPKLLFHYYDKDFNNEADTPDNFQSRRPNTSFCFLDIRSPGLGDTAMYLCATSSKTTSGRRGEQFFGPGTRLTVL.

This clonotype has just one count. The gene calls are TRBV13 and TRBJ1-2; TRBD1 matches 8 bases. The CDR3 loop spans 13 amino acids. From germline, CDR1 is PRHDT and CDR2 FYEKMQ (reference sequence). Unmatched junction bases numbered 3, after V lost 2 bases and J lost 7 bases. The CDR3 nucleotides read TGTGCCAGCAGCTTACCAGGGGGCATTGGCTACACCTTC. It is translated as CASSLPGGIGYTF.

The rearrangement uses TRBV29-1 and TRBJ2-7; weak D call: TRBD1 (6 bases). Germline values: CDR1 SQVTM, CDR2 ANQGSEA. V was trimmed by 4 bases and J by 5 bases, leaving 9 bases between them. The length of the CDR3 is 11 residues. Here the CDR3 DNA reads TGCAGCGTTGGGGGGCTTAACGAGCAGTACTTC. Translating gives CSVGGLNEQYF.

This clonotype has just one count. The chain combines TRBV5-4 with TRBJ2-4; 7 bases map to TRBD1. There are 16 residues in the CDR3. The germline V gene encodes CDR1 SGHNT and CDR2 YYREEE (reference sequence). Losses at the gene ends were 4 bases for V and 2 bases for J; bases not matched to a gene: 9. In DNA, the CDR3 is TGTGCCAGCAGCCCCAAAGGGGGCGGGCCCAAAAACATTCAGTACTTC. This encodes CASSPKGGGPKNIQYF.

The CDR3 nucleotides read TGTGCCAGCAGCGTAGCTCGGGGGGGCCGGGCAGATACGCAGTATTTT. This codes for CASSVARGGRADTQYF. The chain employs TRBV9 and TRBJ2-3, with 8 bases matching TRBD2. The CDR3 totals 16 residues. V lost 0 bases and J lost 4; bases outside the gene matches: 7. Germline values: CDR1 SGDLS, CDR2 YYNGEE.

The V and J genes are TRBV7-2 and TRBJ1-1, with 8 bases lining up with TRBD1. This CDR3 is 15 amino acids long. The V segment lost 5 bases and the J segment 1 base; nucleotides outside the gene matches: 6. Germline values: CDR1 SGHTA, CDR2 FQGNSA. CDR3 nucleotides: TGTGCCAGCAGCGCGACAGGGGTGGGGAACACTGAAGCTTTCTTT. The encoded protein is CASSATGVGNTEAFF.

The chain combines TRBV27 with TRBJ2-7, with 10 bases lining up with TRBD2. The CDR3 loop spans 15 amino acids. Germline V gives CDR1 MNHEY, CDR2 SMNVEV (reference sequence). J lost 3 bases, V lost 1 base, and 3 bases had no gene match. In DNA form, the CDR3 reads TGTGCCAGCAGTTTATATAGGACTAGCGGCTACGAGCAGTACTTC. Amino acid sequence: CASSLYRTSGYEQYF.

The chain is built from TRBV12-3 or TRBV12-4 and TRBJ1-1; 8 bases are a match to TRBD1. The CDR3 length is 13 residues. V was clipped by 7 bases and J by 2 bases; unmatched bases: 3. The CDR3 sequence is CASTTGVNTEAFF. In DNA form, the CDR3 reads TGTGCCAGCACGACAGGGGTAAACACTGAAGCTTTCTTT.

The chain joins TRBV3-1 to TRBJ2-7; D uncertain. The CDR3 covers 14 residues. The germline V gene has CDR1 LGHDT and CDR2 YNNKEL (reference sequence). Trimming removed 1 base from V and 0 bases from J, with 7 bases in between. The CDR3 sequence is CASSQGVTSYEQYF. CDR3 bases: TGTGCCAGCAGCCAAGGGGTAACCTCCTACGAGCAGTACTTC.

This sequence joins TRBV5-6 and TRBJ2-3; no reliable D call. V shed 7 bases and J shed 1 base, with 10 bases lying between them. The length of the CDR3 is 13 residues. Germline-derived CDR1 and CDR2 are SGHDT and YYEEEE. DNA for the CDR3: TGTGCCAGCTGGTCGGAAGGCACAGATACGCAGTATTTT. Translation gives CASWSEGTDTQYF.

The V gene is TRBV30, the J gene TRBJ2-5; no clear D. Per germline, CDR1 GTSNPN and CDR2 SVGIG (reference sequence). V was clipped by 0 bases and J by 1 base, with 6 bases between them. This CDR3 comprises 13 residues. CDR3 coding DNA: TGTGCCTGGAGTGTACGCGTCCAAGAGACCCAGTACTTC. Translation: CAWSVRVQETQYF.

This sequence joins TRBV6-2 or TRBV6-3 and TRBJ2-6; D is unclear. The CDR3 is 16 amino acids. Germline assignment: CDR1 MNHEY and CDR2 SVGEGT. V lost 6 bases and J 1 base, leaving 13 bases between the germline ends. The CDR3 DNA sequence: TGTGCCAGCAGGGACCTTACACGTTCTGGGGCCAACGTCCTGACTTTC. This encodes CASRDLTRSGANVLTF.

V is TRBV15 and J is TRBJ2-7; D is unresolved. The CDR3 consists of 15 residues. CDR1 is LNHNV, CDR2 YYDKDF, per germline (reference sequence). Trimming cost V 0 bases and J 5 bases, with 14 bases left between them. CDR3 nucleotide sequence: TGTGCCACCAGCAGAGAAGTTGGCAGGTTCAACGAGCAGTACTTC. Translation gives CATSREVGRFNEQYF. The variable domain in full, completed from reference TRBV15 and TRBJ2-7, reads DAMVIQNPRYQVTQFGKPVTLSCSQTLNHNVMYWYQQKSSQAPKLLFHYYDKDFNNEADTPDNFQSRRPNTSFCFLDIRSPGLGDTAMYLCATSREVGRFNEQYFGPGTRLTVT.

V is TRBV20-1 and J is TRBJ2-5, with 9 bases fitting TRBD2. The V gene's germline CDR1 is DFQATT and CDR2 SNEGSKA (reference sequence). The CDR3 loop spans 17 amino acids. Trimming at V came to 1 base and at J to 5 bases, leaving 14 bases not matched to a gene. The CDR3 DNA sequence: TGCAGTGCTAGAGGTCTCGCGGGAGGGCCAGGACAGGAGACCCAGTACTTC. Amino acid sequence: CSARGLAGGPGQETQYF.

J is TRBJ1-5 and V is TRBV20-1; tentative D call: TRBD1 (5 bases). Per the germline V gene, CDR1 is DFQATT and CDR2 is SNEGSKA (reference sequence). The V end was cut by 6 bases, the J end by 4 bases, with 19 bases between. CDR3 length equals 15 residues. CDR3: CSARDSLAINQPQHF. The DNA of the CDR3 is TGCAGTGCCCGGGACTCCCTGGCCATTAATCAGCCCCAGCATTTT.

The sample holds a few counts of this clonotype. J is TRBJ2-1 and V is TRBV7-8; 14 positions match TRBD2. Germline values: CDR1 SGHVS, CDR2 FQNEAQ. The CDR3 length is 16 residues. The trim removed 5 bases at V and 6 bases at J, leaving 6 bases unmatched. The CDR3 spells CASSLGTSGSLNEQFF. In DNA form, the CDR3 reads TGTGCCAGCAGCCTAGGGACTAGCGGGAGTCTCAATGAGCAGTTCTTC.

This chain joins TRBV27 and TRBJ1-1; D unresolved. The CDR3 length is 12 residues. Between the trimmed V and J ends, which lost 10 bases and 4 bases, there was a span of 13 bases. CDR1 is MNHEY, CDR2 SMNVEV, per germline (reference sequence). The CDR3 DNA sequence: TGTGCCACGAGCGGGTTAGCCACTGAAGCTTTCTTT. This gives the protein CATSGLATEAFF.

There are a few counts of this clonotype. The chain recombines TRBV20-1 with TRBJ2-7; 10 bases match TRBD2. V shed 6 bases and J 2 bases; nucleotides not matched to a gene: 7. CDR3 length: 14 residues. Germline V gene data show CDR1 as DFQATT and CDR2 as SNEGSKA (reference sequence). DNA for the CDR3: TGCAGTGCCACACTAGCGGGGCAAGCCTACGAGCAGTACTTC. Protein product: CSATLAGQAYEQYF.

The rearrangement joins TRBV4-1 to TRBJ2-1; TRBD1 matches 9 bases. Germline V gene sequence: CDR1 MGHRA, CDR2 YSYEKL. This CDR3 has 15 residues. J gave up 6 bases and V 1 base, and 4 bases lay outside the gene matches. In DNA form, the CDR3 reads TGCGCCAGCAGCCAAGGGGGGACAGGGTCCAATGAGCAGTTCTTC. The encoded protein is CASSQGGTGSNEQFF.

CDR3 residues: CASSLWSEGETQYF. The CDR3 DNA reads as TGTGCCAGCAGTTTATGGTCGGAGGGAGAGACCCAGTACTTC. The genes are TRBV28 and TRBJ2-5; tentatively, D is TRBD2 (6 bases). Per germline, CDR1 MDHEN and CDR2 SYDVKM. With 0 bases removed from V and 4 bases from J, the gap between germline ends came to 9 bases. The CDR3 is made up of 14 amino acids.

The J gene is TRBJ1-1, the V gene TRBV20-1, with TRBD1 matching 7 bases. The CDR3 sequence is 15 residues long. V shed 2 bases and J 2 bases; nucleotides not matched to a gene: 8. CDR1 is DFQATT and CDR2 is SNEGSKA in the germline V gene (reference sequence). As DNA, the CDR3 is TGCAGTGCTAGAAGAACAGGGGCCGTTAACACTGAAGCTTTCTTT. It yields the protein CSARRTGAVNTEAFF.

This sequence joins TRBV29-1 and TRBJ1-2; 9 bases are shared with TRBD1. The germline V gene encodes CDR1 SQVTM and CDR2 ANQGSEA. The ends lost 1 base at V and 8 bases at J; junction bases unmatched: 8. This CDR3 spans 14 amino acids. CDR3 in amino acids: CSVEVGQGERGYTF. The CDR3 region has the DNA TGCAGCGTTGAAGTGGGACAGGGAGAGCGCGGCTACACCTTC.

This chain links TRBV29-1 with TRBJ1-2; 8 positions match TRBD1. The CDR3 is 11 residues long. Germline CDR1 reads SQVTM; CDR2 reads ANQGSEA. V was pared by 7 bases and J by 6 bases, with 4 bases of the junction left unmatched. CDR3 residues: CSARGPDGYTF. The CDR3 nucleotides are TGCAGCGCCAGGGGGCCCGATGGCTACACCTTC.

V is TRBV12-3 or TRBV12-4 and J is TRBJ2-7; D is undetermined. Trimming took off 2 bases at V and 4 bases at J, with 9 bases between the two ends. CDR3 length: 13 amino acids. The CDR3 DNA reads as TGTGCCAGCAGTTTATCCGCGGCGTACGAGCAGTACTTC. This gives the protein CASSLSAAYEQYF.

V is TRBV7-2 and J is TRBJ2-3; 11 bases align to TRBD2. Germline-derived CDR1 and CDR2 are SGHTA and FQGNSA. The ends lost 4 bases at V and 1 base at J; junction bases unmatched: 13. The CDR3 extends over 19 amino acids. The CDR3 sequence is CASSSLLAGEVWGTDTQYF. The CDR3 DNA sequence: TGTGCCAGCAGCTCGCTACTAGCGGGAGAAGTCTGGGGCACAGATACGCAGTATTTT.

The V call is TRBV30, the J call TRBJ1-3; TRBD1 matches at 9 bases. This CDR3 is built from 15 residues. V lost 1 base, J lost 4 bases, and 5 bases stayed unmatched. In germline, CDR1 is GTSNPN, CDR2 SVGIG (reference sequence). The DNA of the CDR3 is TGTGCCTGGAGTGCCGGGACAGGGTACGGAAACACCATATATTTT. Its protein is CAWSAGTGYGNTIYF.

The rearrangement links TRBV7-2 to TRBJ1-5, with D unresolved. CDR3 length equals 12 residues. The germline V gene encodes CDR1 SGHTA and CDR2 FQGNSA. V was pared by 5 bases and J by 3 bases, with 5 bases between. Written as DNA, the CDR3 is TGTGCCAGCAGCGCGAACAATCAGCCCCAGCATTTT. Amino acid sequence: CASSANNQPQHF.

The chain couples TRBV19 to TRBJ1-2, with 7 bases lining up with TRBD1. The V and J ends lost 4 bases and 2 bases, in that order; junction bases with no gene match: 13. This CDR3 spans 17 amino acids. The germline CDR1 and CDR2 sequences are LNHDA and SQIVND (reference sequence). The CDR3 sequence is CASSRGRDRDTNYGYTF. The CDR3 bases are TGTGCCAGTAGTAGAGGAAGGGACAGAGACACGAACTATGGCTACACCTTC. Supplemented by reference TRBV19 and TRBJ1-2, the full variable domain reads DGGITQSPKYLFRKEGQNVTLSCEQNLNHDAMYWYRQDPGQGLRLIYYSQIVNDFQKGDIAEGYSVSREKKESFPLTVTSAQKNPTAFYLCASSRGRDRDTNYGYTFGSGTRLTVV.